The 2 T cell receptor beta chains below were found in one sample sequenced in a study of shared clonotypes between healthy human individuals. Only in-frame clones appear in the TCRdb table, and some are missing; sequencing was by immunoSEQ multiplex PCR. The table includes approximately 1,500,000 clones, around 97% detected once. Sequencing was performed on naive CD4+ T cells sorted from blood. The subset was: CD45RA+ positively selected. These receptors were obtained from a young man in good health.

The chain links TRBV7-3 to TRBJ2-1; 8 bases map to TRBD1. The ends lost 5 bases at V and 0 bases at J; junction bases unmatched: 9. The V gene's germline CDR1 is SGHTA and CDR2 FQGTGA. The CDR3 covers 17 residues. The CDR3 DNA sequence: TGTGCCAGCAGCCAAAGGGGCGGGACAGGCTCCTACAATGAGCAGTTCTTC. Its translation: CASSQRGGTGSYNEQFF.

The V gene is TRBV10-2, the J gene TRBJ2-7; either TRBD1 or TRBD2 may supply D (5 bases each). V lost 7 bases, J lost 0 bases, and 7 bases lay in between. CDR3 length equals 12 residues. CDR1 WSHSY and CDR2 SAAADI come from the germline V gene. The CDR3 loop reads CASKRGSYEQYF. The CDR3 DNA reads as TGCGCCAGCAAGAGGGGCTCCTACGAGCAGTACTTC.